Each of the 13 T cell receptor beta chains below was sequenced from the same sample in a study of blood T cells in healthy people across ages. It was with a sample-barcoded 5' primer and a J-beta primer mix that a second PCR of roughly 7 to 11 cycles was run. Each CDR3 protein is one row after TCRdb ran MiXCR on the 5' RACE reads. The repertoire includes approximately 800,000 distinct CDR3 sequences, about 45% of them detected once, and 15% to 20% sits in the top ten. Sequencing used blood. The receptor source for this set is a man aged 80 or over in good health.

In its sample, this clonotype was seen a few times. The rearrangement links TRBV7-3 to TRBJ1-1; D gene ambiguous. The CDR3 runs 13 residues. Trimming cost V 5 bases and J 0 bases, with 7 bases left between them. From germline, CDR1 is SGHTA and CDR2 FQGTGA. The CDR3 spells CASSKGVNTEAFF. CDR3 nucleotide sequence: TGTGCCAGCAGCAAGGGCGTGAACACTGAAGCTTTCTTT.

V gene TRBV27 combines with J gene TRBJ2-7; TRBD2 matches 7 bases. There are 14 residues in the CDR3. Germline V lookup: CDR1 MNHEY, CDR2 SMNVEV (reference sequence). The trim removed 2 bases at V and 7 bases at J, leaving 8 bases unmatched. The CDR3 region is CASSLAGAYNEQYF. In nucleotides, the CDR3 is TGTGCCAGCAGTTTAGCGGGAGCCTACAATGAGCAGTACTTC.

This clonotype appeared once. CDR3 nucleotide sequence: TGCGCCAGCAGCTACCAGACAGGGTTAATCAATGAGCAGTTCTTC. Protein: CASSYQTGLINEQFF. This chain connects TRBV5-1 to TRBJ2-1; 7 positions match TRBD1. The CDR3 is 15 amino acids. V gave up 3 bases and J gave up 6 bases; unmatched junction bases: 9. Germline-derived CDR1 and CDR2 are SGHRS and YFSETQ.

This clonotype was counted only a few times. This rearrangement joins TRBV7-3 to TRBJ2-3; 11 bases line up with TRBD2. With V trimmed by 5 bases and J by 6 bases, 10 bases remained unmatched. CDR1 SGHTA and CDR2 FQGTGA come from the germline V gene. The CDR3 runs 16 residues. As DNA, the CDR3 is TGTGCCAGCAGCCCGCAGATAGCGGGAGGGGGGGATACGCAGTATTTT. Encoded protein: CASSPQIAGGGDTQYF.

The chain joins TRBV6-5 to TRBJ2-7; 10 bases are shared with TRBD1. This CDR3 contains 13 residues. Germline V gives CDR1 MNHEY, CDR2 SVGAGI. Unmatched junction bases numbered 5, after V lost 6 bases and J lost 6 bases. The CDR3 DNA is TGTGCCAGCAGAACGGGACAGGGGAGCGAGCAGTACTTC. Translated: CASRTGQGSEQYF.

The chain uses TRBV5-1 and TRBJ2-1; D perhaps matches TRBD1 (5 bases). This CDR3 comprises 15 residues. CDR1 and CDR2 (germline): SGHRS, YFSETQ. The V and J ends lost 4 bases and 1 base respectively, with 12 bases between them. CDR3 protein: CASSPPQGSYNEQFF. CDR3 in DNA: TGCGCCAGCAGCCCCCCCCAGGGTTCCTACAATGAGCAGTTCTTC.

The rearrangement joins TRBV30 to TRBJ2-5, with D possibly being TRBD2 (5 bases). CDR1 and CDR2 (germline): GTSNPN, SVGIG (reference sequence). The CDR3 has 13 residues. V was trimmed by 1 base and J by 7 bases, leaving 13 bases between them. In nucleotides, the CDR3 is TGTGCCTGGAGTGCTCGGCCCGAGGGGACCCAGTACTTC. Protein product: CAWSARPEGTQYF.

This clonotype has a single count. V and J are TRBV12-3 or TRBV12-4 and TRBJ2-3; tentatively, D is TRBD1 or TRBD2 (5 bases each). This CDR3 spans 14 amino acids. Trimming cost V 3 bases and J 6 bases, with 13 bases left between them. The CDR3 reads CASSLPGRGDTQYF. In nucleotides, the CDR3 is TGTGCCAGCAGTTTGCCGGGGCGTGGCGATACGCAGTATTTT.

This clonotype has only a few counts. The genes are TRBV4-3 and TRBJ2-3; D may be TRBD2 (5 bases). The CDR3 covers 17 residues. The germline V and J ends were trimmed by 1 base and 2 bases, with 16 bases remaining between them. CDR1 is LGHNA and CDR2 is YSLEER in the germline V gene. CDR3 sequence (DNA): TGCGCCAGCAGCCAAGCCCCGGATAGCGAGCCCACAGATACGCAGTATTTT. Translated, it gives CASSQAPDSEPTDTQYF.

This clonotype was detected a few times. The rearrangement joins TRBV7-3 to TRBJ1-1, with D possibly being TRBD1 (6 bases). CDR1 and CDR2 (germline): SGHTA, FQGTGA. Trimming cost V 4 bases and J 2 bases, with 14 bases left between them. The CDR3 runs to 15 residues. This CDR3 reads CASSSEGGLNTEAFF. CDR3 bases: TGTGCCAGCAGCTCTGAGGGGGGGCTTAACACTGAAGCTTTCTTT.

This clonotype was found a few times. This chain uses TRBV6-5 with TRBJ2-3; 8 positions match TRBD2. Per the germline V gene, CDR1 is MNHEY and CDR2 is SVGAGI. The CDR3 extends over 16 amino acids. Trimming cost V 1 base and J 4 bases; bases outside gene matches: 7. The CDR3 protein is CASSYLAGGGADTQYF. The CDR3 bases are TGTGCCAGCAGTTACTTGGCGGGAGGTGGGGCAGATACGCAGTATTTT.

V usage is TRBV6-2 or TRBV6-3 and J usage is TRBJ1-5; possible D gene TRBD1, 5 bases. CDR3 length: 13 residues. In germline, CDR1 is MNHEY, CDR2 SVGEGT. V was cut by 0 bases and J by 7 bases, with 7 bases left in between. The CDR3 DNA sequence: TGTGCCAGCAGTTACTCGACAGCACAGCCCCAGCATTTT. Translated, it gives CASSYSTAQPQHF.

This clonotype was found once. This sequence may be a read error, since a much larger clone differs from it by one base. The chain carries TRBV20-1 and TRBJ2-1, with 15 bases aligning to TRBD2. V lost 0 bases and J lost 8; bases outside the gene matches: 8. Germline V gene lookup returns CDR1 DFQATT and CDR2 SNEGSKA (reference sequence). The CDR3 runs 17 residues. CDR3 in amino acids: CSARDPRTSGRGDEQFF. The CDR3 DNA reads as TGCAGTGCTAGAGATCCCAGGACTAGCGGGAGGGGCGATGAGCAGTTCTTC.